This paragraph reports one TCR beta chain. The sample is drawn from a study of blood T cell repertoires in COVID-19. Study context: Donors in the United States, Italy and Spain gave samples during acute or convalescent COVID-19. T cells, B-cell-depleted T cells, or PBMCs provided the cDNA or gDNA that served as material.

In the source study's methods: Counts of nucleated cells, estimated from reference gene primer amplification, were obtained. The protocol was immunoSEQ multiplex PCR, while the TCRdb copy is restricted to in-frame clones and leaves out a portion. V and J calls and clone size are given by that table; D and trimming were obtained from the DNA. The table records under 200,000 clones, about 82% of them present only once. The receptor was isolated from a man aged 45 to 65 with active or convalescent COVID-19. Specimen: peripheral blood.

The CDR3 DNA sequence: TGTGCCAGCTCATCGAGCCGGGACAGCGAGCAGTACTTC. Translation gives CASSSSRDSEQYF. J is TRBJ2-7 and V is TRBV18; 7 bases fit TRBD1. The germline V gene encodes CDR1 KGHSH and CDR2 LQKENI. This CDR3 has 13 amino acids. After removal of 5 bases from V and 6 bases from J, the junction contained 7 bases not matched to a gene.